The 17 T cell receptor beta chains below were found in one sample sequenced in a study of blood T cell repertoires in COVID-19. Using immunoSEQ multiplex PCR, the repertoire was profiled, and TCRdb retains in-frame clones only, with some absent. The top ten clones hold approximately 2.9% of a sample with 160,000 or so clones, 70% to 90% of them seen once. Sequencing used peripheral blood. Receptors originate from a man aged 60-69 years with acute or convalescent COVID-19.

CDR3 region: CASSLDRDRGYTF. The CDR3 coding sequence is TGTGCCAGCAGCCTCGACCGGGACAGAGGCTACACCTTC. The gene calls are TRBV7-2 and TRBJ1-2, with 7 bases identical to TRBD1. J lost 8 bases, V lost 5 bases, and 8 bases had no gene match. The CDR3 length is 13 residues. Germline V gives CDR1 SGHTA, CDR2 FQGNSA.

For the CDR3, the DNA is TGTGCCAGCAGTACAGGGGGCAGGGAGACCCAGTACTTC. It is translated as CASSTGGRETQYF. This rearrangement joins TRBV6-5 to TRBJ2-5; 9 bases match TRBD1. With V trimmed by 5 bases and J by 5 bases, 3 bases remained unmatched. The germline gives CDR1 MNHEY, CDR2 SVGAGI. This CDR3 spans 13 amino acids.

This chain connects TRBV6-5 to TRBJ1-2; D is possibly TRBD1 (5 bases). V shed 6 bases and J shed 8 bases, with 13 bases lying between them. The CDR3 contains 12 residues. The germline CDR1 and CDR2 sequences are MNHEY and SVGAGI. CDR3 amino acids: CASSAIGAGYTF. The CDR3 nucleotides are TGTGCCAGCAGCGCCATAGGGGCCGGCTACACCTTC.

The chain carries TRBV4-3 and TRBJ2-1; a weak D match, TRBD2 (6 bases). CDR1 and CDR2 (germline): LGHNA, YSLEER. CDR3 length equals 16 residues. The V gene lost 4 bases and the J gene lost 5 bases, with 18 bases spanning the gap. CDR3 DNA sequence: TGCGCCAGCAGCCCGGACGTGCAGCGGAGGGACAATGAGCAGTTCTTC. This codes for CASSPDVQRRDNEQFF.

In nucleotides, the CDR3 is TGCGCCAGCAGCTCGGTACCGGGACAAGGATCATCACCCCTCCACTTT. This gives the protein CASSSVPGQGSSPLHF. The chain combines TRBV5-1 with TRBJ1-6, with D tentatively TRBD1 (6 bases). V shed 3 bases and J shed 10 bases, with 20 bases lying between them. CDR3 length: 16 residues. Germline-derived CDR1 and CDR2 are SGHRS and YFSETQ. Full variable domain (rest looked up from reference TRBV5-1 and TRBJ1-6): KAGVTQTPRYLIKTRGQQVTLSCSPISGHRSVSWYQQTPGQGLQFLFEYFSETQRNKGNFPGRFSGRQFSNSRSEMNVSTLELGDSALYLCASSSVPGQGSSPLHFGNGTRLTVT.

The rearrangement links TRBV5-3 to TRBJ2-4; TRBD2 matches 12 bases. TRBV5-3 is noted as an ORF with a role that remains uncertain. This CDR3 spans 21 amino acids. The J segment lost 1 base and the V segment lost 1 base, leaving 15 bases of the junction unmatched. CDR3 region: CARSLSLAGGLRLSAKNIQYF. The CDR3 coding sequence is TGTGCCAGAAGCTTGAGTCTAGCGGGGGGGCTACGATTGAGCGCCAAAAACATTCAGTACTTC.

In its sample, this clone was seen a few times. CDR3 nucleotides: TGCGCCAGCAGCCCTCAGGGCGGAGCGAACACTGAAGCTTTCTTT. It specifies CASSPQGGANTEAFF. The V and J genes are TRBV5-1 and TRBJ1-1; a weak D match, TRBD1 (5 bases). Germline V CDR1 and CDR2: SGHRS, YFSETQ. V was pared by 4 bases and J by 1 base, with 14 bases between. This CDR3 contains 15 residues.

This chain joins TRBV4-1 and TRBJ2-1; 9 bases align to TRBD1. V trimming: 3 bases; J trimming: 1 base; junction bases outside the gene matches: 1. The CDR3 runs to 15 residues. CDR1 and CDR2 from the germline V gene are MGHRA and YSYEKL. CDR3 residues: CASSQGQGSYNEQFF. The CDR3 DNA reads as TGCGCCAGCAGCCAGGGACAGGGATCCTACAATGAGCAGTTCTTC.

The table lists this clone with a few counts. The rearrangement uses TRBV5-1 and TRBJ2-5; D perhaps matches TRBD2 (5 bases). V lost 5 bases and J lost 4, with 9 bases in between. The CDR3 has 12 amino acids. Germline CDR1 is SGHRS and CDR2 is YFSETQ. CDR3 sequence reads: CASRPAGETQYF. In nucleotides, the CDR3 is TGCGCCAGCAGACCCGCGGGAGAGACCCAGTACTTC.

This chain uses TRBV6-1 with TRBJ1-3, with D hard to call. The CDR3 is made up of 16 amino acids. Trimming took 1 base from V and 1 from J, leaving 11 bases between them. Per germline, CDR1 MNHNS and CDR2 SASEGT. DNA of the CDR3: TGTGCCAGCAGTGAAGGAGAATGGGCGTCTGGAAACACCATATATTTT. It is translated as CASSEGEWASGNTIYF.

The V and J genes are TRBV5-1 and TRBJ2-3; D gene uncertain. The germline V gene encodes CDR1 SGHRS and CDR2 YFSETQ. With 1 base removed from V and 2 bases from J, the gap between germline ends came to 11 bases. CDR3 size: 15 residues. The CDR3 reads CASSLIGRNTDTQYF. CDR3 coding DNA: TGCGCCAGCAGCTTGATCGGCAGGAACACAGATACGCAGTATTTT.

Here the CDR3 reads CASSFRDFTYEQYF. CDR3 bases: TGTGCCAGCAGCTTCCGGGACTTTACCTACGAGCAGTACTTC. V is TRBV9 and J is TRBJ2-7; maybe TRBD2 (6 bases). The CDR3 has 14 amino acids. The germline gives CDR1 SGDLS, CDR2 YYNGEE. Trimming cost V 4 bases and J 2 bases, with 13 bases left between them.

The chain carries TRBV6-5 and TRBJ1-2; 9 nucleotides match TRBD1. This CDR3 comprises 13 residues. Germline V gene data show CDR1 as MNHEY and CDR2 as SVGAGI. Unmatched junction bases numbered 6, after V lost 8 bases and J lost 5 bases. CDR3 protein: CASVMGQGYGYTF. CDR3 DNA sequence: TGTGCCAGCGTAATGGGACAGGGTTATGGCTACACCTTC.

This clone was counted a single time. The chain couples TRBV19 to TRBJ2-7; the match to TRBD1 covers 10 bases. This CDR3 has 16 amino acids. J lost 2 bases, V lost 3 bases, and 7 bases had no gene match. Germline V lookup: CDR1 LNHDA, CDR2 SQIVND (reference sequence). The CDR3 loop reads CASSMEYGQGAYEQYF. CDR3 DNA: TGTGCCAGTAGTATGGAGTACGGACAGGGGGCCTACGAGCAGTACTTC. Full variable domain (outside the CDR3, taken from reference TRBV19 and TRBJ2-7): DGGITQSPKYLFRKEGQNVTLSCEQNLNHDAMYWYRQDPGQGLRLIYYSQIVNDFQKGDIAEGYSVSREKKESFPLTVTSAQKNPTAFYLCASSMEYGQGAYEQYFGPGTRLTVT.

J is TRBJ2-1 and V is TRBV18; a weak D match, TRBD1 (5 bases). Trimming stripped 5 bases from V and 3 bases from J, with 8 bases between. CDR3 length equals 13 residues. Looked up from germline, CDR1 is KGHSH and CDR2 is LQKENI. CDR3 sequence (DNA): TGTGCCAGCTCAGCAGGGATCTACAATGAGCAGTTCTTC. This sequence encodes CASSAGIYNEQFF. Complete variable domain (other parts from reference TRBV18 and TRBJ2-1): NAGVMQNPRHLVRRRGQEARLRCSPMKGHSHVYWYRQLPEEGLKFMVYLQKENIIDESGMPKERFSAEFPKEGPSILRIQQVVRGDSAAYFCASSAGIYNEQFFGPGTRLTVL.

This clone was counted once. This chain connects TRBV6-5 to TRBJ2-3; possible D gene TRBD2, 7 bases. This CDR3 spans 15 amino acids. Trimming cost V 4 bases and J 3 bases, with 14 bases left between them. Germline CDR1 reads MNHEY; CDR2 reads SVGAGI. Here the CDR3 DNA reads TGTGCCAGCAGTTCGGGGGGACATATGACAGATACGCAGTATTTT. Protein product: CASSSGGHMTDTQYF.

The rearrangement links TRBV6-5 to TRBJ1-5, with D perhaps TRBD1 (5 bases). V was cut by 4 bases and J by 5 bases, with 18 bases left in between. Germline CDR1 MNHEY, CDR2 SVGAGI. The CDR3 has 16 amino acids. The CDR3 nucleotides read TGTGCCAGCAGTTCAGGCGGGGGGACGGGATATCAGCCCCAGCATTTT. The encoded protein is CASSSGGGTGYQPQHF.